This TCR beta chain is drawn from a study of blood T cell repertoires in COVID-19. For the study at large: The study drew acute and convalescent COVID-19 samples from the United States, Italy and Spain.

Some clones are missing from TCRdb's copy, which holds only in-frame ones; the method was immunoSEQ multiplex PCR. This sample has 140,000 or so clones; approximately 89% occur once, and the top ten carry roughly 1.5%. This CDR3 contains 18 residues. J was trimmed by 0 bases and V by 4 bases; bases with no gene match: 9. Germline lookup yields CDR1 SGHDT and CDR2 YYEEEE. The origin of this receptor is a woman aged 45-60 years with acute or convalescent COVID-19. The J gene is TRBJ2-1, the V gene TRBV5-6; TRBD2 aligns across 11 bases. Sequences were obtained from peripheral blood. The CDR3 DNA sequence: TGTGCCAGCAGCCGCGCGGGACTAGCGGTCCTCTCCTACAATGAGCAGTTCTTC. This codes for CASSRAGLAVLSYNEQFF.